The next 32 T cell receptor beta chains were all read from a single sample in a study of T cell repertoires in cytomegalovirus infection. TCRdb called the reads again in MiXCR, with one record for every CDR3 protein. The repertoire includes just under 550,000 distinct CDR3 sequences, around 27% of them detected once, and 13% sits in the top ten. Sequencing was performed on PBMCs. These receptors originate from a human donor in good health (CMV status not recorded). Some clones in this sample may be carry-over from other donors' samples.

There are many counts of this clonotype. This rearrangement joins TRBV25-1 to TRBJ2-2; possibly TRBD1 for D (5 bases). The CDR3 totals 14 residues. The germline V and J ends were trimmed by 0 bases and 3 bases, with 5 bases remaining between them. Germline V gives CDR1 MGHDK, CDR2 SYGVNS. The CDR3 here is CASSEYRDTGELFF. The CDR3 nucleotides read TGTGCCAGCAGTGAATACAGGGACACCGGGGAGCTGTTTTTT.

This clonotype was seen a handful of times. V gene TRBV7-2 combines with J gene TRBJ1-1; the D is unclear. CDR1 and CDR2 from the germline V gene are SGHTA and FQGNSA. The CDR3 has 15 amino acids. V was shortened by 2 bases and J by 4 bases, with 14 bases between the two germline ends. DNA of the CDR3: TGTGCCAGCAGCTTACCCCTTGGAACGGGCACTGAAGCTTTCTTT. Its protein product is CASSLPLGTGTEAFF.

The chain combines TRBV11-2 with TRBJ2-7; D gene unclear. Germline assignment: CDR1 SGHAT and CDR2 FQNNGV. The CDR3 runs to 13 residues. The V gene lost 0 bases and the J gene lost 4 bases, with 7 bases spanning the gap. The CDR3 protein is CASSLESHYEQYV. The CDR3 DNA reads as TGTGCCAGCAGCTTAGAATCGCATTACGAGCAGTACGTC.

This chain links TRBV27 with TRBJ2-4; D gene unclear. This CDR3 region has 16 residues. Trimming pared 2 bases from V and 1 base from J, leaving 12 bases between. Germline V gene data show CDR1 as MNHEY and CDR2 as SMNVEV (reference sequence). CDR3 protein: CASSLIASSAKNIQYF. CDR3 nucleotide sequence: TGTGCCAGCAGTTTAATTGCGTCTTCGGCCAAAAACATTCAGTACTTC.

A single count supports this clonotype. The chain carries TRBV27 and TRBJ2-7; D is ambiguous. The V gene lost 6 bases and the J gene lost 5 bases, with 14 bases spanning the gap. The CDR3 spans 13 residues. Germline V gene data show CDR1 as MNHEY and CDR2 as SMNVEV (reference sequence). CDR3 DNA: TGTGCCAGCAGGGATCAGGAGTCCCACGAGCAGTACTTC. Protein product: CASRDQESHEQYF.

V gene TRBV7-9 combines with J gene TRBJ2-1; a possible D gene is TRBD1 (6 bases). CDR1 and CDR2 (germline): SEHNR, FQNEAQ (reference sequence). Between the trimmed V and J ends, which lost 4 bases and 4 bases, there was a span of 11 bases. This CDR3 contains 14 residues. CDR3 nucleotides: TGTGCCAGCAGCTCCCAAGACAGGTACAATGAGCAGTTCTTC. Residues: CASSSQDRYNEQFF. Based on the CDR3 plus reference TRBV7-9 and TRBJ2-1, the full variable domain is DTGVSQNPRHKITKRGQNVTFRCDPISEHNRLYWYRQTLGQGPEFLTYFQNEAQLEKSRLLSDRFSAERPKGSFSTLEIQRTEQGDSAMYLCASSSQDRYNEQFFGPGTRLTVL.

The chain recombines TRBV7-6 with TRBJ2-3; 10 positions agree with TRBD1. The ends lost 5 bases at V and 1 base at J; junction bases unmatched: 9. CDR3 size: 17 residues. The V gene's germline CDR1 is SGHVS and CDR2 FNYEAQ. CDR3 sequence reads: CASSLVSGTGGTDTQYF. The CDR3 DNA follows: TGTGCCAGCAGCCTCGTTTCTGGGACAGGGGGCACAGATACGCAGTATTTT. The full variable domain, completed using reference TRBV7-6 and TRBJ2-3, is GAGVSQSPRYKVTKRGQDVALRCDPISGHVSLYWYRQALGQGPEFLTYFNYEAQQDKSGLPNDRFSAERPEGSISTLTIQRTEQRDSAMYRCASSLVSGTGGTDTQYFGPGTRLTVL.

CDR3 nucleotide sequence: TGTGCCAGCAGCAGAAGGACAGGGGGCACCGGGGAGCTGTTTTTT. It codes for CASSRRTGGTGELFF. The V and J genes are TRBV12-3 or TRBV12-4 and TRBJ2-2; 10 positions match TRBD1. V was clipped by 6 bases and J by 4 bases; unmatched bases: 5. The CDR3 is 15 residues long.

The chain links TRBV14 to TRBJ2-3, with TRBD2 matching over 12 bases. Germline assignment: CDR1 SGHDN and CDR2 FVKESK. With V trimmed by 4 bases and J by 2 bases, 4 bases remained unmatched. The length of the CDR3 is 16 residues. This chain's CDR3 is CASSRGTSGFTDTQYF. DNA for the CDR3: TGTGCCAGCAGCCGAGGGACTAGCGGGTTCACAGATACGCAGTATTTT.

This clonotype was seen repeatedly, ten times or more. This rearrangement joins TRBV7-9 to TRBJ2-1; TRBD2 might be the D (5 bases). The germline gives CDR1 SEHNR, CDR2 FQNEAQ (reference sequence). CDR3 length equals 15 residues. V was clipped by 1 base and J by 0 bases, with 7 bases between them. The CDR3 sequence: CASSLVASSYNEQFF. CDR3 DNA sequence: TGTGCCAGCAGCTTAGTAGCGAGCTCCTACAATGAGCAGTTCTTC.

Only a few counts were recorded for this clonotype. The CDR3, as DNA: TGTGCCAGCAGCTTGCGACCGGGCACCGGGGAGCTGTTTTTT. Its protein product is CASSLRPGTGELFF. This chain links TRBV7-2 with TRBJ2-2; D not certain. Trimming cost V 3 bases and J 4 bases, with 9 bases left between them. The CDR3 extends over 14 amino acids. Germline V gene sequence: CDR1 SGHTA, CDR2 FQGNSA.

This clonotype was recorded a few times. This rearrangement joins TRBV6-2 or TRBV6-3 to TRBJ2-7; 10 nucleotides match TRBD2. Germline loops: CDR1 MNHEY, CDR2 SVGEGT. There are 14 residues in the CDR3. Trimming at V came to 3 bases and at J to 5 bases, leaving 4 bases not matched to a gene. CDR3 bases: TGTGCCAGCAGTTATGGGACTAGCGCCCACGAGCAGTACGTC. This codes for CASSYGTSAHEQYV.

This clonotype was observed at least ten times. V is TRBV7-8 and J is TRBJ2-1; tentatively, D is TRBD1 (6 bases). Trimming shortened V by 5 bases and J by 8 bases, and 16 bases separated the two germline ends. This CDR3 has 14 amino acids. Germline assignment: CDR1 SGHVS and CDR2 FQNEAQ. The CDR3 sequence is CASSSRGRIDEQFF. In nucleotides, the CDR3 is TGTGCCAGCAGCAGCAGGGGACGGATTGATGAGCAGTTCTTC.

The V call is TRBV6-2 or TRBV6-3, the J call TRBJ2-5, with TRBD2 as a possible D gene (5 bases). CDR1 and CDR2 (germline): MNHEY, SVGEGT. The CDR3 runs 13 residues. The V gene lost 7 bases and the J gene lost 0 bases, with 9 bases spanning the gap. For the CDR3, the DNA is TGTGCCAGCAAGGCGACTAACCAAGAGACCCAGTACTTC. This encodes CASKATNQETQYF.

There are a few counts of this clonotype. This chain links TRBV6-6 with TRBJ2-7; TRBD1 aligns across 9 bases. The CDR3 consists of 12 residues. Germline assignment: CDR1 MNHNY and CDR2 SVGAGI (reference sequence). J gave up 5 bases and V 7 bases, and 3 bases lay outside the gene matches. CDR3 sequence reads: CASTGQGNEQYF. The CDR3 DNA follows: TGTGCCAGCACGGGACAGGGTAACGAGCAGTACTTC.

In its sample, this clonotype was seen a few times. V is TRBV28 and J is TRBJ2-1; 8 bases map to TRBD2. Germline-derived CDR1 and CDR2 are MDHEN and SYDVKM. Germline trimming cut 6 bases from V and 3 bases from J; bases unmatched to any gene: 10. CDR3 size: 16 residues. CDR3 sequence reads: CASRDPLADDYNEQFF. In DNA form, the CDR3 reads TGTGCCAGCAGGGATCCACTAGCGGACGACTACAATGAGCAGTTCTTC. The full variable domain, its missing parts supplied by reference TRBV28 and TRBJ2-1, is DVKVTQSSRYLVKRTGEKVFLECVQDMDHENMFWYRQDPGLGLRLIYFSYDVKMKEKGDIPEGYSVSREKKERFSLILESASTNQTSMYLCASRDPLADDYNEQFFGPGTRLTVL.

V gene TRBV7-8 combines with J gene TRBJ2-1; D may be TRBD1 (6 bases). The length of the CDR3 is 17 residues. Germline assignment: CDR1 SGHVS and CDR2 FQNEAQ. V was clipped by 2 bases and J by 3 bases, with 17 bases between them. The CDR3: CASSLRQDQSYYNEQFF. The CDR3 nucleotides are TGTGCCAGCAGCTTAAGACAGGACCAGAGTTACTACAATGAGCAGTTCTTC.

This clonotype was picked up a small number of times. The CDR3, as DNA: TGTGCCAGTAGTATCGGAGTTGGGCCCTACGAGCAGTACGTC. This sequence encodes CASSIGVGPYEQYV. V gene TRBV19 combines with J gene TRBJ2-7; D is undetermined. The V gene lost 3 bases and the J gene lost 2 bases, with 11 bases spanning the gap. The germline V gene encodes CDR1 LNHDA and CDR2 SQIVND (reference sequence). This CDR3 has 14 residues.

This sequence joins TRBV24-1 and TRBJ2-2; D is undetermined. CDR1 is KGHDR, CDR2 SFDVKD, per germline. V lost 5 bases, J lost 3 bases, and 9 bases lay in between. CDR3 length: 14 residues. The CDR3 reads CATSGVGYTGELFF. The DNA of the CDR3 is TGTGCCACCAGTGGTGTAGGGTACACCGGGGAGCTGTTTTTT.

This clonotype was detected only a few times. V gene TRBV7-2 combines with J gene TRBJ2-5; D uncertain. Germline-derived CDR1 and CDR2 are SGHTA and FQGNSA. Between the trimmed V and J ends, which lost 4 bases and 4 bases, there was a span of 10 bases. The CDR3 has 13 residues. The CDR3 sequence: CASSSNVPETQYF. The CDR3 nucleotides read TGTGCCAGCAGCTCGAATGTCCCAGAGACCCAGTACTTC.

This clonotype has more than one count but fewer than ten. The rearrangement uses TRBV6-5 and TRBJ1-1, with a possible D match to TRBD1 (5 bases). The CDR3 has 14 residues. Germline V gene lookup returns CDR1 MNHEY and CDR2 SVGAGI. Trimming cost V 6 bases and J 7 bases, with 18 bases left between them. The DNA for the CDR3 is TGTGCCAGCAGAATTAAGGGAGGGGCCGTTGAAGCTTTCTTT. It yields the protein CASRIKGGAVEAFF.

This clonotype came up a few times. The chain links TRBV5-6 to TRBJ1-2; D is undetermined. Germline V gene lookup returns CDR1 SGHDT and CDR2 YYEEEE. The CDR3 has 13 residues. V was trimmed by 2 bases and J by 0 bases, leaving 5 bases between them. CDR3 sequence (DNA): TGTGCCAGCAGCTTCAGACCTAACTATGGCTACACCTTC. Translating it yields CASSFRPNYGYTF. Filled out from reference TRBV5-6 and TRBJ1-2, the complete variable domain reads DAGVTQSPTHLIKTRGQQVTLRCSPKSGHDTVSWYQQALGQGPQFIFQYYEEEERQRGNFPDRFSGHQFPNYSSELNVNALLLGDSALYLCASSFRPNYGYTFGSGTRLTVV.

The V and J genes are TRBV24-1 and TRBJ2-1; D perhaps matches TRBD1 (6 bases). Per germline, CDR1 KGHDR and CDR2 SFDVKD. The CDR3 loop spans 16 amino acids. Trimming stripped 2 bases from V and 0 bases from J, with 10 bases between. The CDR3: CATSDSQGLSYNEQFF. The CDR3 bases are TGTGCCACCAGTGATTCGCAGGGGCTCTCCTACAATGAGCAGTTCTTC.

V and J are TRBV12-3 or TRBV12-4 and TRBJ2-5; 10 bases map to TRBD1. The ends lost 6 bases at V and 3 bases at J; junction bases unmatched: 10. The CDR3 is 16 residues long. The CDR3 spells CASRHRDRGGKETQYF. CDR3 coding DNA: TGTGCCAGCAGGCACCGGGACAGGGGAGGGAAAGAGACCCAGTACTTC.

CDR3: CASSHRDWEGNEQFF. As DNA, the CDR3 is TGCGCCAGCAGCCATCGCGACTGGGAGGGCAATGAGCAGTTCTTC. The rearrangement links TRBV4-1 to TRBJ2-1, with 7 bases fitting TRBD2. The germline V gene encodes CDR1 MGHRA and CDR2 YSYEKL. The CDR3 spans 15 residues. Trimming took 3 bases from V and 6 from J; bases not matched to a gene: 8.

In its sample, this clonotype was seen a few times. The chain employs TRBV11-2 and TRBJ1-1, with D hard to call. Trimming took 0 bases from V and 0 from J, leaving 14 bases between them. CDR1 and CDR2 from the germline V gene are SGHAT and FQNNGV. There are 17 residues in the CDR3. The CDR3 sequence is CASSLDRWEGMNTEAFF. CDR3 nucleotides: TGTGCCAGCAGCTTAGATCGGTGGGAGGGAATGAACACTGAAGCTTTCTTT. Drawing the rest from reference TRBV11-2 and TRBJ1-1, the complete variable domain is EAGVAQSPRYKIIEKRQSVAFWCNPISGHATLYWYQQILGQGPKLLIQFQNNGVVDDSQLPKDRFSAERLKGVDSTLKIQPAKLEDSAVYLCASSLDRWEGMNTEAFFGQGTRLTVV.

V usage is TRBV7-8 and J usage is TRBJ2-1, with 15 bases that match TRBD2. V dropped 1 base and J dropped 2; count of bases not matched to a gene: 6. Germline V gives CDR1 SGHVS, CDR2 FQNEAQ. The CDR3 has 19 residues. In DNA form, the CDR3 reads TGTGCCAGCAGCTTAGAAGGGACTAGCGGGAGGATCCCCTACAATGAGCAGTTCTTC. It encodes CASSLEGTSGRIPYNEQFF.

For the CDR3, the DNA is TGTGCCAGCTCACGAGAACGGAATGAGCAGTTCTTC. Translating it yields CASSRERNEQFF. This sequence joins TRBV18 and TRBJ2-1; D not resolved. The ends were cut back, 4 bases at V and 7 bases at J, with 8 bases in the middle. From germline, CDR1 is KGHSH and CDR2 LQKENI. The CDR3 loop spans 12 amino acids. The complete variable domain, with remaining parts taken from reference TRBV18 and TRBJ2-1, reads NAGVMQNPRHLVRRRGQEARLRCSPMKGHSHVYWYRQLPEEGLKFMVYLQKENIIDESGMPKERFSAEFPKEGPSILRIQQVVRGDSAAYFCASSRERNEQFFGPGTRLTVL.

In this sample, this clonotype turned up a few times. The rearrangement uses TRBV15 and TRBJ1-1; D might be TRBD1 (6 bases). Germline V CDR1 and CDR2: LNHNV, YYDKDF (reference sequence). This CDR3 comprises 14 residues. V shed 4 bases and J shed 0 bases, with 9 bases lying between them. CDR3 sequence (DNA): TGTGCCACCAGCATCAGGGGAATGAACACTGAAGCTTTCTTT. Protein sequence: CATSIRGMNTEAFF.

This chain connects TRBV19 to TRBJ2-7; D possibly corresponds to TRBD2 (6 bases). In germline, CDR1 is LNHDA, CDR2 SQIVND (reference sequence). The CDR3 runs 13 residues. V lost 7 bases and J lost 6, with 16 bases in between. The CDR3, as DNA: TGTGCCAGTACCATCGGGGGTTTAGGCGAGCAGTACTTC. It yields the protein CASTIGGLGEQYF. Looking up the rest from reference TRBV19 and TRBJ2-7 gives the full variable domain: DGGITQSPKYLFRKEGQNVTLSCEQNLNHDAMYWYRQDPGQGLRLIYYSQIVNDFQKGDIAEGYSVSREKKESFPLTVTSAQKNPTAFYLCASTIGGLGEQYFGPGTRLTVT.

CDR3 nucleotides: TGCGCCAGCAGCCAAGATGGGCCTAGCGGGAGTATCTATGAGCAGTTCTTC. Translation gives CASSQDGPSGSIYEQFF. The chain links TRBV4-3 to TRBJ2-1, with 10 nucleotides matching TRBD2. The CDR3 spans 17 residues. The junction had 10 bases not matched to a gene; V was cut back by 0 bases and J by 8 bases. CDR1 is LGHNA, CDR2 YSLEER, per germline.

The rearrangement links TRBV20-1 to TRBJ2-5; the match to TRBD1 covers 9 bases. V trimming: 2 bases; J trimming: 5 bases; junction bases outside the gene matches: 3. Germline-derived CDR1 and CDR2 are DFQATT and SNEGSKA (reference sequence). This CDR3 region has 13 residues. As DNA, the CDR3 is TGCAGTGCTAGACGGGACAGGGCCGAGACCCAGTACTTC. It encodes CSARRDRAETQYF.